The entry below describes one T cell receptor beta chain. The record originates from a study of CD8+ T cells in alopecia areata. Overall study: Treatment of the treated patients consisted of oral tofacitinib, 5 to 10 mg twice daily.

Sequencing templates came from extracted RNA that was reverse transcribed into cDNA. Repertoires were generated with immunoSEQ multiplex PCR, while TCRdb's copy carries only in-frame clones and drops some. Of more than 200,000 clones in the sample, approximately 61% are singletons; the top ten hold 0.95% to 1.5%. Trimming took 6 bases from V and 0 from J; bases not matched to a gene: 5. CDR3 size: 14 residues. The germline CDR1 and CDR2 sequences are SGHRS and YFSETQ. This rearrangement joins TRBV5-1 to TRBJ1-1, with TRBD1 matching over 7 bases. The source of this sequence is a human donor with alopecia areata. The source was CD4+ T cells sorted from blood, collected at week 0. DNA for the CDR3: TGCGCCAGCAAGGACAGGATCCTGAACACTGAAGCTTTCTTT. Amino acid sequence: CASKDRILNTEAFF.